These T cell receptor beta chains were read from a single sample in a study of OX40 agonist ivuxolimab in advanced cancers. Libraries were prepared by immunoSEQ multiplex PCR; TCRdb keeps only in-frame clonotypes and omits some of them. The data contain 60,000 to 85,000 clones, 80% to 90% of them seen just once; the ten biggest clones take up roughly 0.54%. The sample consisted of CD4+ or CD8+ T cells sorted from blood, taken in a trial of the OX40 agonist ivuxolimab. Receptors originate from an adult with an advanced solid tumor such as melanoma, head and neck, liver or kidney cancer. CDR3s include the opening cysteine and the closing phenylalanine or tryptophan. A D gene is named only where the DNA matches it firmly. A clone size is listed for some rows: how often the clone was seen (once, few, many), or a class if it is expanded.

>NA|NA|TRBJ2-7|TRBV29-1
CSVEIWVGGSYEQYF
TGCAGCGTTGAAATTTGGGTCGGTGGGTCCTACGAGCAGTACTTC
>NA|NA|TRBJ1-2|TRBV30
CAWSKQGGYTF
TGTGCCTGGAGTAAACAGGGCGGCTACACCTTC
>NA|NA|TRBJ2-3|TRBV5-6
CASSLLRGTADTQYF
TGTGCCAGCAGCTTACTCAGGGGAACGGCAGATACGCAGTATTTT
>NA|NA|TRBJ1-4|TRBV11-2
CASSLGGPNEKLFF
TGTGCCAGCAGCTTAGGGGGACCTAATGAAAAACTGTTTTTT
>TRBD1|NA|TRBJ1-3|TRBV19
CASSPGTGPGNTIYF
TGTGCCAGTAGTCCTGGGACAGGTCCTGGAAACACCATATATTTT
>TRBD1|NA|TRBJ1-5|TRBV10-3
CAISEGTGNQPQHF
TGTGCCATCAGTGAGGGGACAGGGAATCAGCCCCAGCATTTT
>TRBD1|NA|TRBJ1-2|TRBV11-2
CASSPLGGGGYGYTF
TGTGCCAGCAGCCCATTAGGAGGGGGCGGCTATGGCTACACCTTC
>NA|NA|TRBJ1-6|TRBV6-4
CASSEIDGSPLHF
TGTGCCAGCAGTGAAATAGACGGTTCACCCCTCCACTTT
>NA|NA|TRBJ1-2|TRBV15
CATSNYLGAISTRDYGYTF
TGTGCCACCAGCAACTACCTTGGCGCAATTTCCACCCGGGACTATGGCTACACCTTC
>NA|NA|TRBJ2-5|TRBV2
CASSYQETQYF
TGTGCCAGCAGTTATCAAGAGACCCAGTACTTC
>NA|once|TRBJ1-5|TRBV6-1
CASSELAGYSNQPQHF
TGTGCCAGCAGTGAACTGGCAGGATATAGCAATCAGCCCCAGCATTTT
>NA|NA|TRBJ2-4|TRBV5-1
CASSLGLNGGAAKNIQYF
TGCGCCAGCAGCTTAGGCCTTAATGGAGGGGCCGCCAAAAACATTCAGTACTTC
>TRBD2|few|TRBJ2-3|TRBV18
CASSPSRSGGATDTQYF
TGTGCCAGCTCACCATCGAGGAGCGGGGGGGCGACAGATACGCAGTATTTT
>NA|NA|TRBJ2-3|TRBV15
CATSRDWTDTQYF
TGTGCCACCAGCAGAGATTGGACAGATACGCAGTATTTT
>NA|NA|TRBJ2-7|TRBV19
CASSIGADRGYEQYF
TGTGCCAGTAGTATAGGGGCAGATCGCGGCTACGAGCAGTACTTC
>NA|few|TRBJ2-7|TRBV5-1
CASSQGTPSYEQYF
TGCGCCAGCAGCCAAGGGACACCCTCCTACGAGCAGTACTTC
>NA|NA|TRBJ1-3|TRBV28
CASNGRGIAAIYF
TGTGCCAGCAACGGCAGGGGCATAGCGGCCATATATTTT
>TRBD1|once|TRBJ1-6|TRBV5-1
CASSLEAQGVSPLHF
TGCGCCAGCAGCTTGGAAGCACAGGGGGTATCACCCCTCCACTTT